This T cell receptor (beta chain) was sequenced during a study of blood T cell repertoires in COVID-19. In the original analysis: Using reference gene primer amplification, nucleated cell counts were estimated. Here immunoSEQ multiplex PCR was the method, and the copy in TCRdb shows in-frame clones only, minus some. The V and J calls and clone size are taken from that table; D and trimming were inferred from the DNA. Of 330,000 or so clones in the sample, about 92% were seen once. Per germline, CDR1 SGHTA and CDR2 FQGNSA. With 5 bases removed from V and 6 bases from J, the gap between germline ends came to 16 bases. The CDR3 consists of 14 residues. Across under 25 US areas, participants ranged in age from 18 to 89 years. Two negative PCRs, clearance, or symptom resolution were required of recovered Cohort 3 donors.

Sequenced: PBMCs or T cells enriched from blood (not recorded which). V gene TRBV7-2 combines with J gene TRBJ1-1; the D gene is possibly TRBD1 (6 bases). The receptor was isolated from a woman aged 25 to 39 who had recovered from COVID-19. CDR3 coding DNA: TGTGCCAGCAGCGCAGAGGGGGTAGGCGCTGAAGCTTTCTTT. This codes for CASSAEGVGAEAFF.